Each of the 9 T cell receptor beta chains below was sequenced from the same sample in a study of cytomegalovirus exposure and HLA in healthy donors. PCR primers comprised 60 Vbeta and 13 Jbeta primers. The repertoire was sequenced with immunoSEQ multiplex PCR; TCRdb's copy has only in-frame clones and lacks some. Counted here are hundreds of thousands of clones, around 84% occurring once; the ten biggest clones make up 0.2% to 0.3%. The source material was PBMCs. The receptor set was obtained from a girl aged 2 to 9 in good health and CMV-seronegative.

The chain is built from TRBV29-1 and TRBJ2-1; tentatively, D is TRBD1 (6 bases). Trimming left V 6 bases short and J 3 bases short, with 6 bases between. The CDR3 has 11 residues. Germline values: CDR1 SQVTM, CDR2 ANQGSEA. Written as DNA, the CDR3 is TGCAGCGTGGACAGCTACAATGAGCAGTTCTTC. Translation: CSVDSYNEQFF.

In DNA form, the CDR3 reads TGTGCCAGCAGTTGGATCGACACCGCGTATGGCTACACCTTC. Protein: CASSWIDTAYGYTF. This chain links TRBV6-5 with TRBJ1-2; unclear D gene. The germline CDR1 and CDR2 sequences are MNHEY and SVGAGI. V gave up 4 bases and J gave up 5 bases, with 14 bases separating them. CDR3 length equals 14 residues.

This chain links TRBV10-1 with TRBJ2-3; TRBD2 aligns across 9 bases. Germline CDR1 is WNHNN and CDR2 is SYGVQD (reference sequence). The J segment lost 1 base and the V segment lost 3 bases, leaving 5 bases of the junction unmatched. This CDR3 comprises 16 residues. CDR3 DNA: TGCGCCAGCAGTGATAATCGACTAGCGGGCACAGATACGCAGTATTTT. This translates into CASSDNRLAGTDTQYF.

This chain joins TRBV11-2 and TRBJ2-3, with D perhaps matching TRBD2 (6 bases). The V gene's germline CDR1 is SGHAT and CDR2 FQNNGV. V gave up 2 bases and J gave up 1 base, with 10 bases separating them. This CDR3 is 15 amino acids long. DNA for the CDR3: TGTGCCAGCAGCTTATTGGAGGGAGGCACAGATACGCAGTATTTT. Translation gives CASSLLEGGTDTQYF.

V is TRBV11-3 and J is TRBJ2-3; 13 nucleotides agree with TRBD2. This CDR3 is built from 17 residues. The germline gives CDR1 SGHNT, CDR2 YENEEA. Unmatched junction bases numbered 5, after V lost 1 base and J lost 4 bases. CDR3 DNA sequence: TGTGCCAGCAGCTTAGGGGGACTAGCGGGATCCGCAGATACGCAGTATTTT. It encodes CASSLGGLAGSADTQYF.

The chain joins TRBV9 to TRBJ2-5, with D maybe TRBD2 (6 bases). Germline lookup yields CDR1 SGDLS and CDR2 YYNGEE. The ends were cut back, 0 bases at V and 4 bases at J, with 10 bases in the middle. The CDR3 sequence is 14 residues long. The CDR3 region has the DNA TGTGCCAGCAGCGTAGAGTTTAGCGGAGAGACCCAGTACTTC. It encodes CASSVEFSGETQYF.

This clone has a handful of counts. V usage is TRBV11-2 and J usage is TRBJ2-1, with TRBD1 matching 11 bases. Germline-derived CDR1 and CDR2 are SGHAT and FQNNGV. The length of the CDR3 is 16 residues. The trim removed 1 base at V and 2 bases at J, leaving 1 base unmatched. CDR3 region: CASSLAGQGAYNEQFF. The CDR3 nucleotides are TGTGCCAGCAGCTTAGCGGGACAGGGGGCCTACAATGAGCAGTTCTTC.

The J gene is TRBJ2-7, the V gene TRBV5-4, with 7 bases matching TRBD1. The V gene's germline CDR1 is SGHNT and CDR2 YYREEE (reference sequence). CDR3 length equals 14 residues. V lost 4 bases, J lost 2 bases, and 6 bases stayed unmatched. The CDR3 nucleotides read TGTGCCAGCAGCGCCGCGACAGGGACCTACGAGCAGTACTTC. It yields the protein CASSAATGTYEQYF.

This chain links TRBV6-1 with TRBJ1-2; a weak D match, TRBD1 (6 bases). Trimming took off 4 bases at V and 5 bases at J, with 14 bases between the two ends. Per germline, CDR1 MNHNS and CDR2 SASEGT. The CDR3 has 14 amino acids. The CDR3 sequence: CASSVDSGGYGYTF. DNA for the CDR3: TGTGCCAGCAGTGTGGACAGCGGGGGATATGGCTACACCTTC.